Many counts were recorded for the clone carrying this T cell receptor beta chain. Its antigen is unidentified. The data stem from a study of T cells in Graves' hyperthyroidism and ophthalmopathy. The cohort's ophthalmopathy patients, a group with duration under 3 months, had a Clinical Activity Score of at least 3 and a NOSPECS grade of at least 4. Study-level findings and limits: Using 13 V-J features, a model discriminated ophthalmopathy from stable hyperthyroidism. Most clonotypes that expanded in the thyroid above 0.001 also showed up in blood.

TCR beta CDR3 sequences were amplified from RNA transcripts. TCR CDR3 regions were first amplified by RT-PCR with HTBI primers. MiXCR, run by TCRdb on the multiplex PCR reads, gives a single entry per CDR3 protein. The repertoire holds fewer than 700,000 distinct CDR3 sequences, with about 15% as singletons. This CDR3 has 15 amino acids. Trimming cost V 5 bases and J 1 base, with 14 bases left between them. Germline CDR1 reads MDHEN; CDR2 reads SYDVKM. The TCR originated in a woman in her late teens or twenties with Graves' ophthalmopathy. Sequences were obtained from blood. The J gene is TRBJ1-1, the V gene TRBV28; no firm D call. Written as DNA, the CDR3 is TGTGCCAGCAGTCCCCGGGAGGCGTGGAACACTGAAGCTTTCTTT. Translating gives CASSPREAWNTEAFF.